The entry below gives a single T cell receptor (beta chain) sequence along with its context. V was shortened by 0 bases and J by 1 base, with 3 bases between the two germline ends. CDR1 is MGHRA, CDR2 YSYEKL, per germline. There are 13 residues in the CDR3. The authors' processing: Amplification with reference gene primers provided the estimates of nucleated cell counts. Sequencing was performed with immunoSEQ multiplex PCR; in TCRdb, only in-frame clones are kept and a portion is missing. D and trimming were read from the DNA, whereas the V and J calls and clone size are those reported in that table. The sample carries roughly 320,000 clones, roughly 91% recorded once. The data originate from a study of blood T cell repertoires in COVID-19. Study-wide background: Researchers got acute and convalescent COVID-19 samples from the United States, Italy and Spain.

Sequencing input: peripheral blood. This clonotype originated in a woman in her 30s with COVID-19, enrolled during active disease. The rearrangement uses TRBV4-1 and TRBJ1-2; D not resolved. In DNA, the CDR3 is TGCGCCAGCAGCCAAGACGTTAACTATGGCTACACCTTC. This gives the protein CASSQDVNYGYTF.